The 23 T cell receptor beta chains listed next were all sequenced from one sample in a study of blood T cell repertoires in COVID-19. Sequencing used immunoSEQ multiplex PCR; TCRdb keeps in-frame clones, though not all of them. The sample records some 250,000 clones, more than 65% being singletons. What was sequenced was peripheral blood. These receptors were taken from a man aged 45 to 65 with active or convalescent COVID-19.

CDR3: CASSIKGADSGQPQHF. For the CDR3, the DNA is TGTGCCAGTAGTATAAAGGGGGCGGACAGTGGTCAGCCCCAGCATTTT. The chain joins TRBV19 to TRBJ1-5; TRBD1 matches at 7 bases. V lost 2 bases, J lost 6 bases, and 10 bases stayed unmatched. The CDR3 consists of 16 residues. Per germline, CDR1 LNHDA and CDR2 SQIVND (reference sequence).

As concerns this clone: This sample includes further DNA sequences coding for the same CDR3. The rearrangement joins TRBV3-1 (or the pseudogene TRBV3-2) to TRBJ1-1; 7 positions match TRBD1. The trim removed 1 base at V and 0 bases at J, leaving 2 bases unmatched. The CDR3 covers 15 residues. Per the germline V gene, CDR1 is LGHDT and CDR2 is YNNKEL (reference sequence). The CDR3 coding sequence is TGTGCCAGCAGCCAAGGACAGGGATTGAACACTGAAGCTTTCTTT. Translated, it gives CASSQGQGLNTEAFF.

CDR3 sequence (DNA): TGTGCCAGCAGCTTGGGCGGGGACAACTATGGCTACACCTTC. It encodes CASSLGGDNYGYTF. V is TRBV7-9 and J is TRBJ1-2; D might be TRBD1 (5 bases). The V and J ends lost 3 bases and 2 bases respectively, with 10 bases between them. Germline assignment: CDR1 SEHNR and CDR2 FQNEAQ (reference sequence). CDR3 length: 14 amino acids.

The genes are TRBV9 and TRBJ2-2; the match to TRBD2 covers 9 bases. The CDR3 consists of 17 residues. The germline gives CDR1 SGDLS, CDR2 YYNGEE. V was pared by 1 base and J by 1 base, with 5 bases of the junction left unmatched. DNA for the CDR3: TGTGCCAGCAGCGTACCGAGCGGGGGGCTGAACACCGGGGAGCTGTTTTTT. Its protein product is CASSVPSGGLNTGELFF.

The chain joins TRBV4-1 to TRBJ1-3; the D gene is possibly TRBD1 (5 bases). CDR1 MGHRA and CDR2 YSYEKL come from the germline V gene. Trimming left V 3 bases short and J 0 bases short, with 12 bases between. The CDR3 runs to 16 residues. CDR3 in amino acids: CASSHLTANSGNTIYF. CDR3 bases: TGCGCCAGCAGCCACTTGACAGCGAACTCTGGAAACACCATATATTTT.

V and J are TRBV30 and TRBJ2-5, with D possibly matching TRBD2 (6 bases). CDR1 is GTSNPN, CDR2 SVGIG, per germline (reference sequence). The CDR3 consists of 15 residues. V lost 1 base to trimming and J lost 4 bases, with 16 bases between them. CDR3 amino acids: CAWSDFREVRETQYF. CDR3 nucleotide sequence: TGTGCCTGGAGTGACTTCAGGGAGGTGAGAGAGACCCAGTACTTC.

CDR3 protein: CASSLGGLHNEQFF. The CDR3 DNA follows: TGTGCCAGCAGCTTGGGGGGACTTCACAATGAGCAGTTCTTC. The chain carries TRBV7-7 and TRBJ2-1; perhaps TRBD2 as D (6 bases). The CDR3 extends over 14 amino acids. Trimming removed 3 bases from V and 5 bases from J, with 11 bases in between. Germline lookup yields CDR1 SSHAT and CDR2 FNYEAQ (reference sequence). The variable domain in full, with the rest retrieved from reference TRBV7-7 and TRBJ2-1, is GAGVSQSPRYKVTKRGQDVTLRCDPISSHATLYWYQQALGQGPEFLTYFNYEAQPDKSGLPSDRFSAERPEGSISTLTIQRTEQRDSAMYRCASSLGGLHNEQFFGPGTRLTVL.

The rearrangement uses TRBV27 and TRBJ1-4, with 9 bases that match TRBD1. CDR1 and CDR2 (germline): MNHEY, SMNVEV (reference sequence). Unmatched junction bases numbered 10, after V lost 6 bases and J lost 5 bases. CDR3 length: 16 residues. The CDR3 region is CASRPSTTGGNEKLFF. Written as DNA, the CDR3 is TGTGCCAGCAGACCCTCAACGACAGGGGGGAATGAAAAACTGTTTTTT.

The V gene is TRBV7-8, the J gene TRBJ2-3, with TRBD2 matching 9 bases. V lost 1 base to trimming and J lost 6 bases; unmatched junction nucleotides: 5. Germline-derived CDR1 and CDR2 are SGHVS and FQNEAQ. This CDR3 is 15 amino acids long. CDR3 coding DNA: TGTGCCAGCAGCTTAGTAGCGGGGGTAGGTGATACGCAGTATTTT. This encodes CASSLVAGVGDTQYF.

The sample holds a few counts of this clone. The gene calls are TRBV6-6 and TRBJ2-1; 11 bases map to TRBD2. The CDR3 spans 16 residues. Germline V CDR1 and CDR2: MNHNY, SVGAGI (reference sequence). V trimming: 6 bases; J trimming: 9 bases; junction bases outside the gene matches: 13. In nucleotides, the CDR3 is TGTGCCAGCAGCAGACTAGCGGGGCCTCGATCAAGTGAGCAGTTCTTC. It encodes CASSRLAGPRSSEQFF.

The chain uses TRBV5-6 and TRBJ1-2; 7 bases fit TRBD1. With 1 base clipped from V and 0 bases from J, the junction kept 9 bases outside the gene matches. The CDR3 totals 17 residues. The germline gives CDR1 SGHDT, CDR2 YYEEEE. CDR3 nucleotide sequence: TGTGCCAGCAGCTTGTACCCGGGACAGATATCTAACTATGGCTACACCTTC. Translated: CASSLYPGQISNYGYTF.

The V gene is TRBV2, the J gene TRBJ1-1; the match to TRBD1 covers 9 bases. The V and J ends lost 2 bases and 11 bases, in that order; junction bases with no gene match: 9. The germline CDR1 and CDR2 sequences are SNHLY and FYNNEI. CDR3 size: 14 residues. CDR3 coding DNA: TGTGCCAGCAGTGAACTGGACAGGGGAGGTAGGGCTTTCTTT. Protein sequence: CASSELDRGGRAFF.

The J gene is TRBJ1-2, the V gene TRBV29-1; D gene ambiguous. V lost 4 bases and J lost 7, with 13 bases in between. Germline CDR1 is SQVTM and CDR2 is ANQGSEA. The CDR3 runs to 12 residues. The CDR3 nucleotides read TGCAGCGTTGGTGATAGGGAGGGTGGCTACACCTTC. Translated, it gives CSVGDREGGYTF. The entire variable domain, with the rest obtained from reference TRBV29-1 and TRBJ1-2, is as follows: SAVISQKPSRDICQRGTSLTIQCQVDSQVTMMFWYRQQPGQSLTLIATANQGSEATYESGFVIDKFPISRPNLTFSTLTVSNMSPEDSSIYLCSVGDREGGYTFGSGTRLTVV.

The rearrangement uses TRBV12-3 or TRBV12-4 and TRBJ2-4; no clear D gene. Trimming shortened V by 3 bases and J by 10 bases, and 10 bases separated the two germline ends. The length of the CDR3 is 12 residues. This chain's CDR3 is CASSLESYIQYF. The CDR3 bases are TGTGCCAGCAGTTTGGAGTCCTATATTCAGTACTTC.

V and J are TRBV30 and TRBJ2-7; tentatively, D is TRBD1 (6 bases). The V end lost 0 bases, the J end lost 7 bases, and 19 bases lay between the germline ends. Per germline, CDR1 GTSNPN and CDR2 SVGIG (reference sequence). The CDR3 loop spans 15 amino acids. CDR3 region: CAWSVRQGFWGEQYF. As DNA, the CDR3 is TGTGCCTGGAGTGTACGGCAGGGGTTCTGGGGGGAGCAGTACTTC.

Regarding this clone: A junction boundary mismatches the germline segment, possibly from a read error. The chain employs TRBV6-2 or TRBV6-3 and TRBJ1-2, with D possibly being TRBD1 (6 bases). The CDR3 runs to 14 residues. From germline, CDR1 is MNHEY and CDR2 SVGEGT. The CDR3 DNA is TGTGCCAGCAGTTACGGACAGATTAACGATGGCTACACCTTC. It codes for CASSYGQINDGYTF.

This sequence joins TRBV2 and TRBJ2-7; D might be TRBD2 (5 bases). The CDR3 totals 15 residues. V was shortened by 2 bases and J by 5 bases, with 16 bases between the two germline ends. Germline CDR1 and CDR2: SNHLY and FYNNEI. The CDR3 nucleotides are TGTGCCAGCAGTGAACTCCGGGGTGAAACTAACGAGCAGTACTTC. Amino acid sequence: CASSELRGETNEQYF.

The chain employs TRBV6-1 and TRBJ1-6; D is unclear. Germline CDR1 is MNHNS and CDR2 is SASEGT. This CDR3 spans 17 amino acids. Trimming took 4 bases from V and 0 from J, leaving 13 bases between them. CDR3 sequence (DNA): TGTGCCAGCAGTGCGATGGTCGCGAGCTCCTATAATTCACCCCTCCACTTT. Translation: CASSAMVASSYNSPLHF.

The CDR3: CAWSRTTEETQYF. CDR3 DNA sequence: TGTGCCTGGAGTCGGACTACGGAAGAGACCCAGTACTTC. This chain links TRBV30 with TRBJ2-5; the D gene is possibly TRBD2 (6 bases). This CDR3 has 13 residues. Per the germline V gene, CDR1 is GTSNPN and CDR2 is SVGIG (reference sequence). The ends were cut back, 2 bases at V and 3 bases at J, with 10 bases in the middle. Variable domain in full (rest from reference TRBV30 and TRBJ2-5): SQTIHQWPATLVQPVGSPLSLECTVEGTSNPNLYWYRQAAGRGLQLLFYSVGIGQISSEVPQNLSASRPQDRQFILSSKKLLLSDSGFYLCAWSRTTEETQYFGPGTRLLVL.

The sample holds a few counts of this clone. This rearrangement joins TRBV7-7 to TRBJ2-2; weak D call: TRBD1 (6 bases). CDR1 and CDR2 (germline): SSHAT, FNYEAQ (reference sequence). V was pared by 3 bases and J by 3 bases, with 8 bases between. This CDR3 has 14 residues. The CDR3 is CASSLYRDTGELFF. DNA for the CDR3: TGTGCCAGCAGCTTGTACAGGGACACCGGGGAGCTGTTTTTT.

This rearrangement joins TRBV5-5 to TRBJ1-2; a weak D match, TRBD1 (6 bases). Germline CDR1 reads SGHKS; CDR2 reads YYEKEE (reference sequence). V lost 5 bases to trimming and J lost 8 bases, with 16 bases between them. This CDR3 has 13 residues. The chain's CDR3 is CASSPQGTVGYTF. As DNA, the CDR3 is TGTGCCAGCAGTCCACAGGGTACGGTGGGCTACACCTTC.

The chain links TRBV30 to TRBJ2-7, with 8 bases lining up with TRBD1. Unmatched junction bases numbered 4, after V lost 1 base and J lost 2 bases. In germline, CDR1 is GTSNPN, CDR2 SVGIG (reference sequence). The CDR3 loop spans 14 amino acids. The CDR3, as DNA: TGTGCCTGGAGTGGGACAGGGCGGGCCTACGAGCAGTACTTC. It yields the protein CAWSGTGRAYEQYF.

CDR3 sequence: CASTREGTNGYTF. CDR3 bases: TGCGCCAGCACGAGGGAGGGAACGAATGGCTACACCTTC. This sequence joins TRBV5-1 and TRBJ1-2; D is uncertain. Trimming shortened V by 6 bases and J by 6 bases, and 15 bases separated the two germline ends. Per germline, CDR1 SGHRS and CDR2 YFSETQ. The CDR3 sequence is 13 residues long.